A single sample gave rise to the 29 T cell receptor beta chains below, sequenced in a study of T cells in Graves' hyperthyroidism and ophthalmopathy (dated by TCRdb to between 2018 and 2020). The library relied on multiplex PCR. Sequencing used an Illumina HiSeq 2000. TCR beta CDR3 regions were amplified from RNA transcripts. The first round of RT-PCR for the TCR CDR3 was performed with the HTBI primer set and the Qiagen OneStep RT-PCR kit. The raw public data were reprocessed by TCRdb itself: fastp quality trimming at Q25, MiXCR clonotype calling, in-frame beta chains only. Identical CDR3 protein sequences are pooled into one entry, listed with their most common genes and DNA. The sample includes 200,000 to 250,000 distinct CDR3 sequences, with 16% observed a single time. The ten biggest clones cover about 29% of the sample. The sample taken for sequencing was blood. The receptors here all came from a woman between 18 and 29 years old with Graves' ophthalmopathy.

Many counts were recorded for this clonotype. The chain couples TRBV7-2 to TRBJ2-7; D possibly uses TRBD1 or TRBD2 (5 bases each). From germline, CDR1 is SGHTA and CDR2 FQGNSA. The CDR3 has 16 residues. Trimming removed 0 bases from V and 4 bases from J, with 16 bases in between. The DNA for the CDR3 is TGTGCCAGCAGCTTAGCGCGAGGGACGGGAAAATACGAGCAGTACTTC. Amino acids: CASSLARGTGKYEQYF. The complete variable domain, with remaining parts taken from reference TRBV7-2 and TRBJ2-7, reads GAGVSQSPSNKVTEKGKDVELRCDPISGHTALYWYRQSLGQGLEFLIYFQGNSAPDKSGLPSDRFSAERTGGSVSTLTIQRTQQEDSAVYLCASSLARGTGKYEQYFGPGTRLTVT.

This clonotype showed up many times. This chain links TRBV19 with TRBJ2-6, with D hard to call. The germline V gene has CDR1 LNHDA and CDR2 SQIVND (reference sequence). The CDR3 runs to 12 residues. The V end lost 9 bases, the J end lost 0 bases, and 3 bases lay between the germline ends. DNA for the CDR3: TGTGCCAGGGACTCTGGGGCCAACGTCCTGACTTTC. Translated: CARDSGANVLTF.

This clonotype was observed many times. CDR3 sequence reads: CASSQDPFSYNEQFF. CDR3 nucleotide sequence: TGCGCCAGCAGCCAAGACCCATTCTCCTACAATGAGCAGTTCTTC. J is TRBJ2-1 and V is TRBV4-1; D gene unclear. The V end lost 0 bases, the J end lost 0 bases, and 6 bases lay between the germline ends. CDR1 is MGHRA and CDR2 is YSYEKL in the germline V gene. The CDR3 is 15 amino acids.

Points on this clonotype: Given a much more abundant clone one base away, this may be a read error. The V and J genes are TRBV29-1 and TRBJ2-1, with unresolved D. The DNA end is a closer match to TRBJ2-7, so the J assignment may be wrong. Looked up from germline, CDR1 is SQVTM and CDR2 is ANQGSEA. The CDR3 loop spans 13 amino acids. This CDR3 is CSVYETHYNEQYF. In DNA, the CDR3 is TGCAGCGTTTACGAGACCCACTACAATGAGCAGTACTTC.

Ten or more counts support this clonotype. The rearrangement uses TRBV2 and TRBJ1-2, with 7 nucleotides matching TRBD1. CDR1 and CDR2 from the germline V gene are SNHLY and FYNNEI. The trim removed 6 bases at V and 4 bases at J, leaving 11 bases unmatched. This CDR3 is built from 15 residues. The CDR3 DNA reads as TGTGCCAGCAGCCCAGGAGGGGGCTTATCCTATGGCTACACCTTC. Amino acid sequence: CASSPGGGLSYGYTF.

This clonotype was observed once. The chain joins TRBV6-1 to TRBJ2-3, with 9 bases that match TRBD1. The V gene's germline CDR1 is MNHNS and CDR2 SASEGT. Losses at the gene ends were 6 bases for V and 9 bases for J; bases not matched to a gene: 10. The CDR3 runs 14 residues. In nucleotides, the CDR3 is TGTGCCAGCAGCCACCGGACAGGGGTCGACACGCAGTATTTT. Encoded protein: CASSHRTGVDTQYF.

This clonotype was seen ten or more times. This chain joins TRBV12-3 or TRBV12-4 and TRBJ2-3; TRBD1 is a possible D gene (6 bases). The CDR3 has 14 amino acids. V was pared by 1 base and J by 2 bases, with 7 bases between. DNA of the CDR3: TGTGCCAGCAGTTTAGGACAGGTCACAGATACGCAGTATTTT. As protein: CASSLGQVTDTQYF.

This clonotype was counted at least ten times. A much larger clone lies one base from this, so it may be a read error. The chain couples TRBV2 to TRBJ2-5; D perhaps matches TRBD2 (6 bases). Germline V lookup: CDR1 SNHLY, CDR2 FYNNEI. The V gene lost 5 bases and the J gene lost 4 bases, with 17 bases spanning the gap. The CDR3 spans 15 residues. CDR3 coding DNA: TGTGCCAGCAGTCGCGGACTAACGACTCTAGAGACCCAGTACTTC. The encoded protein is CASSRGLTTLETQYF.

This clonotype was observed many times. The chain recombines TRBV14 with TRBJ2-5; D may be TRBD1 (6 bases). V was clipped by 6 bases and J by 5 bases, with 13 bases between them. There are 13 residues in the CDR3. Germline CDR1 is SGHDN and CDR2 is FVKESK. The CDR3 sequence is CASSRTEAETQYF. CDR3 DNA sequence: TGTGCCAGCAGTCGGACAGAGGCGGAGACCCAGTACTTC.

This clonotype appeared once. The rearrangement uses TRBV20-1 and TRBJ1-2; TRBD1 agrees at 7 bases. The junction had 4 bases not matched to a gene; V was cut back by 5 bases and J by 4 bases. Per germline, CDR1 DFQATT and CDR2 SNEGSKA (reference sequence). The CDR3 contains 12 residues. CDR3 in amino acids: CSAADRAYGYTF. CDR3 nucleotides: TGCAGTGCTGCAGACAGGGCCTATGGCTACACCTTC.

This clonotype was detected many times. The chain couples TRBV7-2 to TRBJ2-2; the D is unclear. The CDR3 length is 16 residues. Trimming shortened V by 2 bases and J by 0 bases, and 10 bases separated the two germline ends. Germline V gives CDR1 SGHTA, CDR2 FQGNSA. This CDR3 reads CASSLRPGSNTGELFF. The DNA of the CDR3 is TGTGCCAGCAGCTTAAGGCCTGGATCGAACACCGGGGAGCTGTTTTTT.

The chain has TRBV13 and TRBJ2-7; 9 positions agree with TRBD1. CDR3 length equals 15 residues. Germline V lookup: CDR1 PRHDT, CDR2 FYEKMQ (reference sequence). Unmatched junction bases numbered 7, after V lost 5 bases and J lost 2 bases. The CDR3, as DNA: TGTGCCAGCAGCCCGGGGTGGGACAGGGCCTACGAGCAGTACTTC. It translates to CASSPGWDRAYEQYF.

This clonotype was found many times. The chain combines TRBV9 with TRBJ2-7, with D perhaps TRBD1 or TRBD2 (5 bases each). The CDR3 is 14 residues long. Germline V CDR1 and CDR2: SGDLS, YYNGEE. V lost 1 base to trimming and J lost 1 base, with 9 bases between them. CDR3 nucleotide sequence: TGTGCCAGCAGCGTACGGGACGGATCCTACGAGCAGTACTTC. It specifies CASSVRDGSYEQYF.

This clonotype was counted only a few times. This chain uses TRBV4-1 with TRBJ2-1, with 10 bases matching TRBD2. This CDR3 contains 16 residues. V was pared by 3 bases and J by 6 bases, with 8 bases of the junction left unmatched. Germline CDR1 reads MGHRA; CDR2 reads YSYEKL. The CDR3 is CASSHPASGSGNEQFF. The CDR3 nucleotides are TGCGCCAGCAGCCACCCAGCTAGCGGGAGTGGCAATGAGCAGTTCTTC.

Many counts were recorded for this clonotype. The rearrangement joins TRBV7-3 to TRBJ2-2; D is unresolved. Trimming pared 4 bases from V and 4 bases from J, leaving 7 bases between. The length of the CDR3 is 13 residues. The germline V gene has CDR1 SGHTA and CDR2 FQGTGA. This CDR3 is CASSSLFTGELFF. The CDR3 DNA reads as TGTGCCAGCAGCTCCCTTTTCACCGGGGAGCTGTTTTTT. Filled out from reference TRBV7-3 and TRBJ2-2, the complete variable domain reads GAGVSQTPSNKVTEKGKYVELRCDPISGHTALYWYRQSLGQGPEFLIYFQGTGAADDSGLPNDRFFAVRPEGSVSTLKIQRTERGDSAVYLCASSSLFTGELFFGEGSRLTVL.

This clonotype was detected ten times or more. The CDR3 nucleotides read TGTGCCAGTAGTCTATCCGGAAGGACAACCTACGAGCAGTACTTC. Translation gives CASSLSGRTTYEQYF. The V gene is TRBV19, the J gene TRBJ2-7; tentatively, D is TRBD1 (5 bases). The germline gives CDR1 LNHDA, CDR2 SQIVND (reference sequence). Deletions cut 5 bases from V and 2 bases from J, with 16 bases between. This CDR3 region has 15 residues.

This clonotype was observed a handful of times. This rearrangement joins TRBV4-1 to TRBJ1-1; no firm D call. CDR1 and CDR2 (germline): MGHRA, YSYEKL. The CDR3 loop spans 15 amino acids. V dropped 4 bases and J dropped 0 bases, with 12 bases sitting between them. CDR3 loop: CASSPSAAMNTEAFF. DNA for the CDR3: TGCGCCAGCAGCCCCAGTGCGGCCATGAACACTGAAGCTTTCTTT.

The table lists this clonotype with many counts. The chain recombines TRBV6-1 with TRBJ2-1, with TRBD2 as a possible D gene (7 bases). Trimming took off 6 bases at V and 6 bases at J, with 21 bases between the two ends. This CDR3 has 16 residues. Germline V CDR1 and CDR2: MNHNS, SASEGT. The CDR3 reads CASSLDGGRGGNEQFF. The CDR3, as DNA: TGTGCCAGCAGCCTAGACGGGGGAAGGGGGGGCAATGAGCAGTTCTTC.

This clonotype has ten or more counts. The V and J genes are TRBV11-3 and TRBJ1-6; D is unclear. Germline V gives CDR1 SGHNT, CDR2 YENEEA. V lost 1 base and J lost 7, with 5 bases in between. The CDR3 length is 13 residues. The CDR3 DNA reads as TGTGCCAGCAGCTTAGTGGCGAATTCACCCCTCCACTTT. This encodes CASSLVANSPLHF.

The sample holds many counts of this clonotype. J is TRBJ1-2 and V is TRBV7-2; TRBD1 aligns across 10 bases. CDR1 and CDR2 from the germline V gene are SGHTA and FQGNSA. The CDR3 sequence is 15 residues long. The V segment lost 1 base and the J segment 5 bases; nucleotides outside the gene matches: 4. CDR3 bases: TGTGCCAGCAGCTTAGTCGGGGACAGGGGTTATGGCTACACCTTC. This gives the protein CASSLVGDRGYGYTF.

The table lists this clonotype with many counts. The chain is built from TRBV6-2 or TRBV6-3 and TRBJ2-1; tentatively, D is TRBD1 (6 bases). The CDR3 has 14 amino acids. The germline gives CDR1 MNHEY, CDR2 SVGEGT. Trimming took off 10 bases at V and 5 bases at J, with 18 bases between the two ends. CDR3 loop: CATAEQGWHNEQFF. DNA of the CDR3: TGTGCCACCGCGGAGCAGGGGTGGCACAATGAGCAGTTCTTC.

The CDR3 is CATGGGGSSYNEQFF. In DNA form, the CDR3 reads TGTGCCACGGGGGGGGGGGGTTCTTCCTACAATGAGCAGTTCTTC. The V and J genes are TRBV24-1 and TRBJ2-1, with 7 nucleotides matching TRBD2. The CDR3 has 15 residues. CDR1 is KGHDR and CDR2 is SFDVKD in the germline V gene. V lost 10 bases to trimming and J lost 1 base; unmatched junction nucleotides: 9.

This clonotype was counted at least ten times. The chain has TRBV10-3 and TRBJ2-3; TRBD1 aligns across 9 bases. V dropped 7 bases and J dropped 1; count of bases not matched to a gene: 6. CDR1 ENHRY and CDR2 SYGVKD come from the germline V gene. This CDR3 has 15 amino acids. CDR3: CAIKGQGQGTDTQYF. The CDR3 DNA reads as TGTGCCATCAAGGGACAGGGCCAAGGCACAGATACGCAGTATTTT.

In its sample, this clonotype was seen many times. This rearrangement joins TRBV6-2 or TRBV6-3 to TRBJ2-1; 9 bases line up with TRBD2. The J segment lost 0 bases and the V segment lost 0 bases, leaving 6 bases of the junction unmatched. Germline assignment: CDR1 MNHEY and CDR2 SVGEGT. The CDR3 is 18 amino acids. The CDR3 nucleotides read TGTGCCAGCAGTTACTCGTTTGCGGGGGGGAGCTCCTACAATGAGCAGTTCTTC. This codes for CASSYSFAGGSSYNEQFF.

This clonotype was picked up many times. This chain links TRBV28 with TRBJ2-7; D may be TRBD2 (6 bases). Trimming left V 3 bases short and J 1 base short, with 13 bases between. This CDR3 comprises 15 residues. Per the germline V gene, CDR1 is MDHEN and CDR2 is SYDVKM. The CDR3 nucleotides are TGTGCCAGCAGTTTGTTTAGCGGCGGATCCTACGAGCAGTACTTC. Its protein product is CASSLFSGGSYEQYF.

With regard to this clonotype: This may be a read error, as it is one base from a much larger clone. This chain joins TRBV6-2 or TRBV6-3 and TRBJ1-1; D might be TRBD1 (5 bases). V dropped 5 bases and J dropped 1 base, with 11 bases sitting between them. From germline, CDR1 is MNHEY and CDR2 SVGEGT. The CDR3 loop spans 14 amino acids. Here the CDR3 reads CASSHNRPNTEAFF. CDR3 nucleotide sequence: TGTGCCAGCAGTCACAACAGGCCGAACACTGAAGCTTTCTTT.

There are many counts of this clonotype. The V call is TRBV28, the J call TRBJ1-4, with 9 bases matching TRBD1. Germline CDR1 is MDHEN and CDR2 is SYDVKM. This CDR3 spans 16 amino acids. The trim removed 4 bases at V and 3 bases at J, leaving 6 bases unmatched. This CDR3 is CASSSLRTGANEKLFF. The DNA for the CDR3 is TGTGCCAGCAGTTCCCTGAGGACAGGGGCTAATGAAAAACTGTTTTTT.

There are many counts of this clonotype. This chain uses TRBV29-1 with TRBJ1-1; 7 positions match TRBD1. V was clipped by 7 bases and J by 4 bases; unmatched bases: 6. From germline, CDR1 is SQVTM and CDR2 ANQGSEA. This CDR3 spans 12 amino acids. The CDR3 region has the DNA TGCAGCGCGAAACCAGGGGGCACTGAAGCTTTCTTT. This translates into CSAKPGGTEAFF.

There are many counts of this clonotype. The CDR3 spells CSAETQNTYNEQFF. Here the CDR3 DNA reads TGCAGTGCTGAGACTCAGAATACCTACAATGAGCAGTTCTTC. This sequence joins TRBV20-1 and TRBJ2-1; no clear D. This CDR3 comprises 14 residues. Trimming took off 5 bases at V and 2 bases at J, with 13 bases between the two ends. The germline V gene has CDR1 DFQATT and CDR2 SNEGSKA (reference sequence).